The 21 T cell receptor beta chains below come from one sample, sequenced in a study of blood T cells in healthy people across ages. The authors ran a second PCR of about 6 to 11 cycles using a sample-barcoded 5' primer and a J-beta primer mix. One entry per CDR3 protein, called by TCRdb with MiXCR from the 5' RACE reads. The table has 600,000 to 800,000 distinct CDR3 sequences, roughly half seen once; the top ten hold around an eighth. Specimen: blood. The source of these receptors is a woman aged 80 or over in good health.

A word on this clonotype: This may come from a read error, since a much larger clone is one base off. This chain connects TRBV20-1 to TRBJ2-3; a weak D match, TRBD2 (5 bases). Looked up from germline, CDR1 is DFQATT and CDR2 is SNEGSKA (reference sequence). Trimming removed 5 bases from V and 6 bases from J, with 15 bases in between. The CDR3 has 13 amino acids. CDR3 protein: CSASAARFDTQYF. The DNA of the CDR3 is TGCAGTGCTTCAGCGGCTCGGTTCGATACGCAGTATTTT.

This clonotype was counted a few times. This may be a read error: a much more frequent sequence differs by one nucleotide. The rearrangement joins TRBV7-8 to TRBJ2-1; D is possibly TRBD1 or TRBD2 (6 bases each). The length of the CDR3 is 12 residues. The germline V gene has CDR1 SGHVS and CDR2 FQNEAQ. Trimming removed 8 bases from V and 9 bases from J, with 14 bases in between. The CDR3 nucleotides are TGTGCCAGCGGGCGGGACAATCCTGAGCAGTTCTTC. Translation: CASGRDNPEQFF.

The rearrangement joins TRBV27 to TRBJ2-2, with 12 bases identical to TRBD2. The germline CDR1 and CDR2 sequences are MNHEY and SMNVEV (reference sequence). Trimming took 5 bases from V and 6 from J; bases not matched to a gene: 4. There are 15 residues in the CDR3. CDR3 DNA sequence: TGTGCCAGCAGTCGGCGACTAGCGGGAGCCGGGGAGCTGTTTTTT. It encodes CASSRRLAGAGELFF.

V and J are TRBV9 and TRBJ2-2; 14 bases agree with TRBD2. Germline V lookup: CDR1 SGDLS, CDR2 YYNGEE. Unmatched junction bases numbered 12, after V lost 4 bases and J lost 4 bases. The CDR3 loop spans 19 amino acids. The CDR3 coding sequence is TGTGCCAGCAGCCTACGACTAGCGGGGGGGCCTCGCAGCACCGGGGAGCTGTTTTTT. Its translation is CASSLRLAGGPRSTGELFF.

This clonotype occurred many times. This CDR3 reads CASSPSGLAEYTQYF. Here the CDR3 DNA reads TGTGCCAGCAGCCCTTCGGGACTAGCGGAATATACGCAGTATTTT. This rearrangement joins TRBV7-3 to TRBJ2-3; 11 bases agree with TRBD2. There are 15 residues in the CDR3. CDR1 is SGHTA, CDR2 FQGTGA, per germline. V lost 5 bases to trimming and J lost 7 bases; unmatched junction nucleotides: 8.

Worth noting for this clonotype: It may be a read error: a sequence one base away is much more abundant. J is TRBJ2-1 and V is TRBV20-1, with 12 bases identical to TRBD2. Per germline, CDR1 DFQATT and CDR2 SNEGSKA (reference sequence). This CDR3 has 15 amino acids. Trimming at V came to 7 bases and at J to 9 bases, leaving 13 bases not matched to a gene. The CDR3 here is CSVSPTSGGRGEQFF. In nucleotides, the CDR3 is TGCAGTGTTTCCCCGACTAGCGGGGGCCGGGGTGAGCAGTTCTTC.

The rearrangement joins TRBV5-1 to TRBJ1-3, with D unresolved. CDR1 SGHRS and CDR2 YFSETQ come from the germline V gene. The CDR3 length is 16 residues. V lost 1 base and J 1 base, leaving 12 bases between the germline ends. The CDR3 DNA sequence: TGCGCCAGCAGCTTGCCCGAGGGTGGATCTGGAAACACCATATATTTT. It specifies CASSLPEGGSGNTIYF.

In DNA, the CDR3 is TGTGCCAGCAGCCCGCTACAGGGAAACAATGAGCAGTTCTTC. As protein: CASSPLQGNNEQFF. The chain employs TRBV4-2 and TRBJ2-1; weak D call: TRBD1 (6 bases). The germline V gene encodes CDR1 LGHNA and CDR2 YNFKEQ. The CDR3 is made up of 14 amino acids. Trimming took 4 bases from V and 5 from J, leaving 12 bases between them.

CDR3 amino acids: CASGQGNLGEQYF. DNA of the CDR3: TGTGCCAGCGGTCAGGGGAATTTGGGCGAGCAGTACTTC. This sequence joins TRBV2 and TRBJ2-7; the D gene is possibly TRBD1 (6 bases). The CDR3 totals 13 residues. V lost 8 bases and J lost 6, with 17 bases in between. CDR1 SNHLY and CDR2 FYNNEI come from the germline V gene.

The chain couples TRBV29-1 to TRBJ2-1; no clear D. The CDR3 totals 15 residues. Trimming cost V 4 bases and J 2 bases, with 15 bases left between them. Germline V CDR1 and CDR2: SQVTM, ANQGSEA. CDR3 nucleotides: TGCAGCGTTGTGCCCCCGGTTACTCCCTACAATGAGCAGTTCTTC. Translation: CSVVPPVTPYNEQFF.

This clonotype occurred a few times. It may be a read error: a sequence one base away is much more abundant. V gene TRBV9 combines with J gene TRBJ2-1; TRBD2 agrees at 9 bases. Judging by the DNA end, TRBJ2-7 fits better; the J call may be wrong. The CDR3 totals 16 residues. The germline CDR1 and CDR2 sequences are SGDLS and YYNGEE. CDR3 nucleotides: TGTGCCAGCAGCTTCGCGGGGGGGTTGTCCTACAATGAGCAGTACTTC. Its translation: CASSFAGGLSYNEQYF.

This chain connects TRBV10-3 to TRBJ2-1, with D perhaps matching TRBD1 (6 bases). The V gene's germline CDR1 is ENHRY and CDR2 SYGVKD. The CDR3 totals 14 residues. Trimming stripped 6 bases from V and 3 bases from J, with 12 bases between. The CDR3, as DNA: TGTGCCATCAGGCCAGGGGCGGACTACAATGAGCAGTTCTTC. This codes for CAIRPGADYNEQFF.

This clonotype was picked up a small number of times. The chain couples TRBV29-1 to TRBJ2-6; the D gene is possibly TRBD2 (7 bases). In germline, CDR1 is SQVTM, CDR2 ANQGSEA. This CDR3 contains 15 residues. V gave up 5 bases and J gave up 3 bases, with 14 bases separating them. The CDR3 coding sequence is TGCAGCGTTCGAACGGGGGGCAGTGGGGCCAACGTCCTGACTTTC. It specifies CSVRTGGSGANVLTF.

About this clonotype: A single base separates this from a much larger clone, so it may be a read error. The J gene is TRBJ2-1, the V gene TRBV12-3 or TRBV12-4, with 8 bases lining up with TRBD2. The CDR3 loop spans 15 amino acids. Unmatched junction bases numbered 13, after V lost 5 bases and J lost 10 bases. The CDR3 region has the DNA TGTGCCAGCAGTACCCTAGGCGGGAGGAGCCAGGAGCAGTTCTTC. This gives the protein CASSTLGGRSQEQFF.

The J gene is TRBJ2-1, the V gene TRBV28; TRBD2 matches 7 bases. This CDR3 is 13 amino acids long. V gave up 3 bases and J gave up 10 bases; unmatched junction bases: 6. Per the germline V gene, CDR1 is MDHEN and CDR2 is SYDVKM. The CDR3 DNA reads TGTGCCAGCAGTTTTCCCCCACTAGCGGAGCAGTTCTTC. The encoded protein is CASSFPPLAEQFF.

This sequence joins TRBV28 and TRBJ1-2; tentatively, D is TRBD1 (6 bases). The V end was cut by 9 bases, the J end by 6 bases, with 14 bases between. Per germline, CDR1 MDHEN and CDR2 SYDVKM. The CDR3 spans 12 residues. CDR3 residues: CASTPGEHGYTF. The CDR3, as DNA: TGTGCCAGTACCCCAGGGGAACATGGCTACACCTTC.

V and J are TRBV4-3 and TRBJ2-5, with D possibly TRBD2 on 6 matching bases. This CDR3 comprises 18 residues. V was clipped by 2 bases and J by 0 bases, with 19 bases between them. Germline V gives CDR1 LGHNA, CDR2 YSLEER. The CDR3 nucleotides are TGCGCCAGCAGCCAAAGGGAATCGGGCGGGGAGTACCAAGAGACCCAGTACTTC. This encodes CASSQRESGGEYQETQYF.

V and J are TRBV29-1 and TRBJ1-4, with TRBD1 matching over 7 bases. CDR3 size: 13 residues. The junction had 9 bases not matched to a gene; V was cut back by 7 bases and J by 7 bases. The germline V gene has CDR1 SQVTM and CDR2 ANQGSEA. The CDR3 sequence: CSARTRQGEKLFF. The CDR3, as DNA: TGCAGCGCCCGCACCCGACAGGGTGAAAAACTGTTTTTT.

Worth noting for this clonotype: Being one base from a much bigger clone, this may be a read error. The rearrangement links TRBV3-1 to TRBJ2-3; D is perhaps TRBD2 (7 bases). The CDR3 length is 17 residues. Per germline, CDR1 LGHDT and CDR2 YNNKEL (reference sequence). DNA of the CDR3: TGTGCCTGCAGCCAAGTATGGGGGGGCCACTATACAGATACGCAGTATTTT. Encoded protein: CACSQVWGGHYTDTQYF.

The chain is built from TRBV7-8 and TRBJ1-1; D unclear. The CDR3 spans 15 residues. CDR1 SGHVS and CDR2 FQNEAQ come from the germline V gene. Trimming shortened V by 5 bases and J by 0 bases, and 13 bases separated the two germline ends. The CDR3 sequence is CASSQPQNLNTEAFF. The CDR3 nucleotides are TGTGCCAGCAGCCAACCGCAGAACTTGAACACTGAAGCTTTCTTT.

The chain uses TRBV4-1 and TRBJ1-6; D not resolved. This CDR3 has 13 residues. Looked up from germline, CDR1 is MGHRA and CDR2 is YSYEKL. The V end was cut by 1 base, the J end by 14 bases, with 12 bases between. The CDR3, as DNA: TGCGCCAGCAGCCAAGTTGAGGTTTCGTCCCTCCACTTT. Encoded protein: CASSQVEVSSLHF.